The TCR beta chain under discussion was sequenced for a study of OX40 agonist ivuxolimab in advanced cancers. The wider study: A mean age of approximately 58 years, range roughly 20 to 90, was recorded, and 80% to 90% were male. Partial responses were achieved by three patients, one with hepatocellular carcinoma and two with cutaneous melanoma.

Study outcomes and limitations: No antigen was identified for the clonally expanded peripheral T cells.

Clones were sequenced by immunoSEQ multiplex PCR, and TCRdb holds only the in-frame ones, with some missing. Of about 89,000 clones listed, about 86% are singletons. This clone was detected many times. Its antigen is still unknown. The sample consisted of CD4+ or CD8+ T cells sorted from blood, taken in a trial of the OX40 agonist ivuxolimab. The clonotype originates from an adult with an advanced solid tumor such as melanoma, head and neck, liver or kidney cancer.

The CDR3 DNA reads as TGTGCCTGGAGTCCCCCAGGGGGTAGCAATCAGCCCCAGCATTTT. Translating it yields CAWSPPGGSNQPQHF. The gene calls are TRBV30 and TRBJ1-5; TRBD1 agrees at 7 bases. CDR3 length equals 15 residues. The V gene end was trimmed by 2 bases and the J gene end by 0 bases; junction bases not matched to a gene: 4. The germline gives CDR1 GTSNPN, CDR2 SVGIG (reference sequence).